This TCR beta chain was retrieved from a study of T-cell memory formation after mild COVID-19. The ends lost 0 bases at V and 6 bases at J; junction bases unmatched: 10. Germline assignment: CDR1 DFQATT and CDR2 SNEGSKA (reference sequence). The CDR3 has 16 residues. This clonotype was detected only once. What it recognizes is unknown. TCRdb reanalysed the 5' RACE reads using MiXCR and keeps one entry per CDR3 protein. The profile covers about 560,000 distinct CDR3 sequences, with 15% to 20% appearing a single time and around 12% taken by the ten largest. Study-level results: The CD4+ clones that contracted clustered mainly within CM and EM, and the CD8+ clones concentrated in EMRA.

This TCR came from an adult woman who had mild COVID-19 (a few samples of this study predate the infection). Cell type and time point are not known. The material sequenced was PBMCs or a T cell subset sorted from them (not recorded which). The J gene is TRBJ2-7, the V gene TRBV20-1, with 11 bases that match TRBD2. CDR3 sequence: CSARDGTSGDFGEQYF. The CDR3 DNA reads as TGCAGTGCTAGAGACGGGACTAGCGGTGACTTCGGCGAGCAGTACTTC.